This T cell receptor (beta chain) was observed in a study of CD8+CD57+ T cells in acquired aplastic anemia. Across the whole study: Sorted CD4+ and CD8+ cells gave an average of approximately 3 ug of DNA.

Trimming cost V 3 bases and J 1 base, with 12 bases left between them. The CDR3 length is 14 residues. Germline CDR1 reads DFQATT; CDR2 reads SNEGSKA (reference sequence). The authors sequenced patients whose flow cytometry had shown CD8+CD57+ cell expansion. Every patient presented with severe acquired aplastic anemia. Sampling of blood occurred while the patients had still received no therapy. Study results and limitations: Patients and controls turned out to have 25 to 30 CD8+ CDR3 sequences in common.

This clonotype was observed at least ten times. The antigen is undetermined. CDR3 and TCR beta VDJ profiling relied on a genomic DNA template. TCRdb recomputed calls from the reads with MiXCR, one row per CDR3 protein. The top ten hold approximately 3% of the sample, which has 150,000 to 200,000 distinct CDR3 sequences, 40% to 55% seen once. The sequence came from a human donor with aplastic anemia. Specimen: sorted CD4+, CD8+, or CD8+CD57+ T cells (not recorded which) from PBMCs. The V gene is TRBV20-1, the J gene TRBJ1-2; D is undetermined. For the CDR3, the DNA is TGCAGTGCTAGTACTAGCAGACTTAACTATGGCTACACCTTC. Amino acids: CSASTSRLNYGYTF.